Below, 14 T cell receptor beta chains from the same sample are listed, as sequenced in a study of siplizumab effects on memory and regulatory T cells. TCRdb keeps only in-frame clones here, not all; method: immunoSEQ multiplex PCR. The repertoire consists of about 110,000 clones, with around nine tenths occurring once and the leading ten covering 1% to 1.5%. Input material: CD4+ T cells sorted from blood. These receptors were taken from a human donor in good health.

In nucleotides, the CDR3 is TGTGCCAGCAGTTCTCCCGGACAGAAAGCAGATACGCAGTATTTT. Translation gives CASSSPGQKADTQYF. The chain joins TRBV28 to TRBJ2-3; perhaps TRBD1 as D (6 bases). Trimming took off 4 bases at V and 4 bases at J, with 15 bases between the two ends. From germline, CDR1 is MDHEN and CDR2 SYDVKM. The CDR3 sequence is 15 residues long.

In nucleotides, the CDR3 is TGCGCCAGCAGCCTCGGGGGAAGTACATTTCTAGCTGGAAACACCATATATTTT. This gives the protein CASSLGGSTFLAGNTIYF. The V call is TRBV4-1, the J call TRBJ1-3, with a possible D match to TRBD1 (5 bases). Germline-derived CDR1 and CDR2 are MGHRA and YSYEKL. Trimming removed 4 bases at V and 2 bases at J, with 21 bases between. The CDR3 is made up of 18 amino acids.

The genes are TRBV30 and TRBJ2-3, with TRBD1 identical over 7 bases. The CDR3 length is 15 residues. Germline CDR1 GTSNPN, CDR2 SVGIG (reference sequence). V dropped 2 bases and J dropped 0; count of bases not matched to a gene: 5. CDR3 in DNA: TGTGCCTGGAGTTTTGGACAGGCGAGCACAGATACGCAGTATTTT. Residues: CAWSFGQASTDTQYF. The full variable domain, its missing parts supplied by reference TRBV30 and TRBJ2-3, is SQTIHQWPATLVQPVGSPLSLECTVEGTSNPNLYWYRQAAGRGLQLLFYSVGIGQISSEVPQNLSASRPQDRQFILSSKKLLLSDSGFYLCAWSFGQASTDTQYFGPGTRLTVL.

CDR3 nucleotide sequence: TGTGCCAGCTTCGACAGGGGGGTAACTGAAGCTTTCTTT. Its protein product is CASFDRGVTEAFF. The chain combines TRBV18 with TRBJ1-1; 9 nucleotides match TRBD1. CDR1 KGHSH and CDR2 LQKENI come from the germline V gene. Trimming removed 7 bases from V and 5 bases from J; junction bases left unmatched: 5. The CDR3 spans 13 residues.

The gene calls are TRBV5-4 and TRBJ2-1, with D possibly matching TRBD2 (6 bases). The V gene lost 3 bases and the J gene lost 12 bases, with 22 bases spanning the gap. The V gene's germline CDR1 is SGHNT and CDR2 YYREEE (reference sequence). The CDR3 spans 15 residues. CDR3 bases: TGTGCCAGCAGCTCCCGTGGGGGACTGGCCTCTGGGCAGTTCTTC. Translation: CASSSRGGLASGQFF.

The gene calls are TRBV19 and TRBJ2-5; TRBD1 might be the D (6 bases). V was trimmed by 5 bases and J by 2 bases, leaving 18 bases between them. This CDR3 spans 16 amino acids. Germline CDR1 LNHDA, CDR2 SQIVND (reference sequence). The CDR3: CASSRRGRRGQETQYF. The CDR3 DNA reads as TGTGCCAGTAGTCGTAGGGGCCGCAGGGGTCAAGAGACCCAGTACTTC.

The gene calls are TRBV5-1 and TRBJ2-7; D might be TRBD2 (5 bases). Germline CDR1 is SGHRS and CDR2 is YFSETQ. Between the trimmed V and J ends, which lost 4 bases and 3 bases, there was a span of 8 bases. The CDR3 is 12 amino acids. CDR3 nucleotide sequence: TGCGCCAGCAGCATAGGAGGCTACGAGCAGTACTTC. As protein: CASSIGGYEQYF.

The CDR3 coding sequence is TGCGCCAGCAGCTTGGTGGGCCAGGGGGAGAGGGTCTACACCTTC. The encoded protein is CASSLVGQGERVYTF. V gene TRBV5-1 combines with J gene TRBJ1-2, with 7 bases lining up with TRBD1. The V gene's germline CDR1 is SGHRS and CDR2 YFSETQ. The CDR3 is 15 amino acids. The ends lost 0 bases at V and 10 bases at J; junction bases unmatched: 12.

The chain combines TRBV4-1 with TRBJ2-2; D uncertain. There are 15 residues in the CDR3. Germline loops: CDR1 MGHRA, CDR2 YSYEKL. Between the trimmed V and J ends, which lost 1 base and 3 bases, there was a span of 9 bases. CDR3 coding DNA: TGCGCCAGCAGCCAAGTAACTACTCACACCGGGGAGCTGTTTTTT. Protein: CASSQVTTHTGELFF.

The chain employs TRBV10-3 and TRBJ2-7, with D perhaps TRBD2 (6 bases). CDR1 and CDR2 (germline): ENHRY, SYGVKD. V was trimmed by 11 bases and J by 3 bases, leaving 17 bases between them. The CDR3 sequence is 13 residues long. CDR3 loop: CASRDGTGYEQYF. The CDR3 coding sequence is TGTGCCTCTCGGGACGGGACTGGCTACGAGCAGTACTTC.

The rearrangement links TRBV29-1 to TRBJ2-5; 12 bases are shared with TRBD1. V shed 4 bases, J shed 4 bases, and the junction held 13 bases outside the gene matches. The CDR3 covers 17 residues. The germline CDR1 and CDR2 sequences are SQVTM and ANQGSEA. The CDR3 bases are TGCAGCGTTGGTTCCGTTATGGGACAGGGGGCTGGAGAGACCCAGTACTTC. This codes for CSVGSVMGQGAGETQYF.

This clone has just one count. V and J are TRBV18 and TRBJ2-7; 8 bases agree with TRBD1. The ends lost 5 bases at V and 2 bases at J; junction bases unmatched: 2. The CDR3 sequence is 13 residues long. The V gene's germline CDR1 is KGHSH and CDR2 LQKENI. CDR3 protein: CASSGDRTYEQYF. In nucleotides, the CDR3 is TGTGCCAGCTCAGGGGACAGGACCTACGAGCAGTACTTC. Using reference TRBV18 and TRBJ2-7 for the parts outside the CDR3, the full variable domain is NAGVMQNPRHLVRRRGQEARLRCSPMKGHSHVYWYRQLPEEGLKFMVYLQKENIIDESGMPKERFSAEFPKEGPSILRIQQVVRGDSAAYFCASSGDRTYEQYFGPGTRLTVT.

The V gene is TRBV6-4, the J gene TRBJ1-1; tentative D call: TRBD1 (6 bases). Germline values: CDR1 MRHNA, CDR2 SNTAGT. V lost 6 bases and J lost 0, with 11 bases in between. The CDR3 has 14 residues. The CDR3 sequence is CASRPQGLNTEAFF. In DNA, the CDR3 is TGTGCCAGCAGGCCTCAGGGGCTGAACACTGAAGCTTTCTTT.

The rearrangement joins TRBV7-9 to TRBJ2-5, with 8 bases aligning to TRBD1. Unmatched junction bases numbered 1, after V lost 1 base and J lost 3 bases. The CDR3 sequence is 14 residues long. Germline loops: CDR1 SEHNR, CDR2 FQNEAQ (reference sequence). This CDR3 is CASSLGTGKETQYF. The CDR3 DNA sequence: TGTGCCAGCAGCTTAGGGACAGGGAAAGAGACCCAGTACTTC.